This TCR beta chain stems from a study of blood T cell repertoires in COVID-19. Study-wide background: Both acute and convalescent COVID-19 samples were obtained from the United States, Italy and Spain. T cells, B-cell-depleted T cells, or PBMCs provided the cDNA or gDNA that served as material.

V lost 0 bases and J 3 bases, leaving 13 bases between the germline ends. The CDR3 is 15 residues long. Per germline, CDR1 SGHRS and CDR2 YFSETQ. In the authors' methods: Estimation of nucleated cell counts was performed using reference gene primer amplification. Profiling relied on immunoSEQ multiplex PCR, and the TCRdb table lists in-frame clones only, not all of them. The D gene and trimming were derived from the DNA, and the V and J assignments and clone size from that table. The table lists 90,000 to 120,000 clones, 60% to 85% of them singletons, with 1.5% to 2% in the top ten. The chain uses TRBV5-1 and TRBJ2-7; D may be TRBD2 (5 bases). Specimen: peripheral blood. This receptor was obtained from a woman aged 40 to 50 with acute or convalescent COVID-19. In DNA, the CDR3 is TGCGCCAGCAGCTTGGCCGCGTCGGGATACTACGAGCAGTACTTC. This encodes CASSLAASGYYEQYF.